Listed below are T cell receptor beta chains from one sample, sequenced in a study of OX40 agonist ivuxolimab in advanced cancers. The assay was immunoSEQ multiplex PCR, and TCRdb's table has in-frame clones only and misses some. The data hold 39,000 or so clones, with roughly 92% observed a single time. This specimen was CD4+ or CD8+ T cells sorted from blood, taken in a trial of the OX40 agonist ivuxolimab. These receptors were obtained from an adult with an advanced solid tumor such as melanoma, head and neck, liver or kidney cancer. Both conserved end residues are part of each CDR3. The D gene is left open where the match is weak. Some rows have no size entry. The others give once, few or many, or a class for an expanded clone.

NA,NA,TRBV6-5,TRBJ1-3,TGTGCCAGCAGTGTCGGGGTGGGTGGAAACACCATATATTTT,CASSVGVGGNTIYF
once,TRBD1,TRBV7-7,TRBJ2-5,TGTGCTAGCAGCCATTCGACAGGGGTGGGAGAGACCCAGTACTTC,CASSHSTGVGETQYF
NA,NA,TRBV19,TRBJ2-7,TGTGCCAGTAGTCCAGGGGGGTCCTACGAGCAGTACTTC,CASSPGGSYEQYF
NA,TRBD2,TRBV19,TRBJ2-1,TGTGCCAGTAGTGTCGGCGGGAGCTCCTACAATGAGCAGTTCTTC,CASSVGGSSYNEQFF
NA,TRBD2,TRBV4-2,TRBJ2-3,TGTGCCAGCAGCCAAGTGGGACTAGCGGGACCCACAGATACGCAGTATTTT,CASSQVGLAGPTDTQYF
NA,NA,TRBV19,TRBJ2-6,TGTGCTTCAGACCCGTCTGGGGCCAACGTCCTGACTTTC,CASDPSGANVLTF
NA,NA,TRBV18,TRBJ1-2,TGTGCCAGCTCACCAACTACAAGTACGGACTATGGCTACACCTTC,CASSPTTSTDYGYTF
NA,NA,TRBV19,TRBJ2-7,TGTGCCAGTAGCCCAGGGGCTAGCTCCTACGAGCAGTACTTC,CASSPGASSYEQYF
few,NA,TRBV7-9,TRBJ2-7,TGTGCCAGCAGCTCATCTTCCGGGGGCATTTTCTACGAGCAGTACTTC,CASSSSSGGIFYEQYF
NA,NA,TRBV6-4,TRBJ2-7,TGTGCCAGCAGTGATGTTTTGAGGGTCGTAGGCGAGCAGTACTTC,CASSDVLRVVGEQYF
NA,NA,TRBV7-9,TRBJ1-5,TGTGCCAGCAGCACAAGCAATCAGCCCCAGCATTTT,CASSTSNQPQHF
NA,TRBD2,TRBV10-1,TRBJ2-3,TGCGCCAGCAGTGGGCCTGGACTAGCGGGAGGAACAGATACGCAGTATTTT,CASSGPGLAGGTDTQYF
NA,NA,TRBV30,TRBJ1-1,TGTGCCTGGAGTCCGAGGTCTGAAGCTTTCTTT,CAWSPRSEAFF
NA,NA,TRBV10-2,TRBJ2-7,TGCGCCAGCAGTGAGGTGGGTAGGGTGGCCGTCTACGAGCAGTACTTC,CASSEVGRVAVYEQYF
NA,NA,TRBV21-1,TRBJ2-2,TGTGCCAGCAGCAAAGCCTCCAGCGGGAGGAGCGGGGAGCTGTTTTTT,CASSKASSGRSGELFF
NA,TRBD1,TRBV19,TRBJ1-1,TGTGCCAGTAGTCAGGGGGCTGTGACCGAAGCTTTCTTT,CASSQGAVTEAFF
NA,TRBD1,TRBV30,TRBJ1-4,TGTGCCTGGAGTGTGACAGGGGGTGAAAAACTGTTTTTT,CAWSVTGGEKLFF
NA,TRBD2,TRBV30,TRBJ2-1,TGTGCCTGGGGAAATAGCGGGAGGGCTCGGAATGAGCAGTTCTTC,CAWGNSGRARNEQFF